The 14 T cell receptor beta chains below come from one sample, sequenced in a study of CD8+ T cells in alopecia areata. The authors extracted RNA and reverse transcribed it into cDNA as the sequencing template. TCRdb's copy holds only in-frame clones and misses some; the assay was immunoSEQ multiplex PCR. The sample includes approximately 180,000 clones, approximately 52% seen only once; the top ten take 16%. Treatment denoted: oral pan-JAK inhibitor, 5-10 mg twice daily. Here the sequenced sample was CD4+ T cells sorted from blood, taken between weeks 55 and 65, from a patient treated with tofacitinib. The receptors come from a human donor with alopecia areata.

Concerning this clone itself: Different DNA sequences within this sample yield the same CDR3. V and J are TRBV5-6 and TRBJ1-2; the D is unclear. Germline CDR1 SGHDT, CDR2 YYEEEE. This CDR3 is 13 amino acids long. The V end was cut by 2 bases, the J end by 2 bases, with 7 bases between. The CDR3 DNA follows: TGTGCCAGCAGCTTAGACACCAACTATGGCTACACCTTC. Translated: CASSLDTNYGYTF.

V and J are TRBV29-1 and TRBJ1-1; D remains unclear. The V and J ends lost 4 bases and 2 bases respectively, with 8 bases between them. Germline CDR1 is SQVTM and CDR2 is ANQGSEA. The CDR3 has 12 amino acids. The CDR3 DNA sequence: TGCAGCGTTGTGCGCGCTAACACTGAAGCTTTCTTT. Its protein product is CSVVRANTEAFF. Full variable domain (remainder filled in from reference TRBV29-1 and TRBJ1-1): SAVISQKPSRDICQRGTSLTIQCQVDSQVTMMFWYRQQPGQSLTLIATANQGSEATYESGFVIDKFPISRPNLTFSTLTVSNMSPEDSSIYLCSVVRANTEAFFGQGTRLTVV.

This clone was seen a handful of times. V and J are TRBV6-1 and TRBJ1-3; D uncertain. V lost 4 bases and J lost 3, with 1 base in between. This CDR3 spans 11 amino acids. Germline V gene lookup returns CDR1 MNHNS and CDR2 SASEGT. CDR3 region: CASSVGNTIYF. In nucleotides, the CDR3 is TGTGCCAGCAGTGTTGGAAACACCATATATTTT.

V is TRBV20-1 and J is TRBJ2-5, with D unclear. The CDR3 covers 11 residues. Looked up from germline, CDR1 is DFQATT and CDR2 is SNEGSKA (reference sequence). V was trimmed by 3 bases and J by 5 bases, leaving 7 bases between them. This CDR3 reads CSARIAETQYF. The CDR3 coding sequence is TGCAGTGCTAGGATCGCGGAGACCCAGTACTTC.

This chain links TRBV9 with TRBJ2-5, with D possibly TRBD1 on 6 matching bases. The CDR3 spans 13 residues. The V gene lost 3 bases and the J gene lost 5 bases, with 11 bases spanning the gap. Germline V gene data show CDR1 as SGDLS and CDR2 as YYNGEE. Written as DNA, the CDR3 is TGTGCCAGCAGCGGGGGACAACGGGAGACCCAGTACTTC. It codes for CASSGGQRETQYF.

This chain links TRBV5-1 with TRBJ2-2; 10 bases align to TRBD2. This CDR3 has 16 residues. CDR1 and CDR2 (germline): SGHRS, YFSETQ. Trimming cost V 4 bases and J 0 bases; bases outside gene matches: 3. This chain's CDR3 is CASSPLAGSNTGELFF. The CDR3 coding sequence is TGCGCCAGCAGCCCACTAGCGGGATCGAACACCGGGGAGCTGTTTTTT.

This chain joins TRBV13 and TRBJ2-1, with D possibly being TRBD1 or TRBD2 (5 bases each). Trimming shortened V by 6 bases and J by 5 bases, and 14 bases separated the two germline ends. The germline V gene encodes CDR1 PRHDT and CDR2 FYEKMQ (reference sequence). CDR3 length: 14 amino acids. CDR3 in amino acids: CASRNSGLNNEQFF. CDR3 DNA: TGTGCCAGCAGGAACTCGGGGCTCAACAATGAGCAGTTCTTC.

CDR3 nucleotide sequence: TGCAGCGCAGGGACAGGGCCCCAAGAGACCCAGTACTTC. This gives the protein CSAGTGPQETQYF. This chain connects TRBV29-1 to TRBJ2-5, with 9 bases aligning to TRBD1. Trimming took 7 bases from V and 1 from J; bases not matched to a gene: 4. The CDR3 runs 13 residues. Germline CDR1 is SQVTM and CDR2 is ANQGSEA.

The rearrangement joins TRBV2 to TRBJ1-2; D possibly corresponds to TRBD1 (5 bases). The CDR3 is 13 residues long. Germline CDR1 and CDR2: SNHLY and FYNNEI. V dropped 1 base and J dropped 2 bases, with 5 bases sitting between them. CDR3 bases: TGTGCCAGCAGTGAAGACAGGAACTATGGCTACACCTTC. Protein: CASSEDRNYGYTF.

The gene calls are TRBV11-1 and TRBJ2-3; possible D gene TRBD2, 6 bases. V lost 4 bases and J 2 bases, leaving 10 bases between the germline ends. The CDR3 is made up of 14 amino acids. The germline CDR1 and CDR2 sequences are SGHAT and FQDESV (reference sequence). Written as DNA, the CDR3 is TGTGCCAGCAGCTCGCGGACTAACACAGATACGCAGTATTTT. Amino acids: CASSSRTNTDTQYF.

This clone was detected a few times. Written as DNA, the CDR3 is TGTGCCAGCAGCTTAGTCTCTGGGGCCAACGTCCTGACTTTC. It yields the protein CASSLVSGANVLTF. The chain recombines TRBV7-9 with TRBJ2-6; D ambiguous. The V gene's germline CDR1 is SEHNR and CDR2 FQNEAQ (reference sequence). V lost 1 base and J lost 0, with 1 base in between. This CDR3 is built from 14 residues.

CDR3 residues: CASSLLQKNTGELFF. In DNA form, the CDR3 reads TGCGCCAGCAGCTTGTTACAAAAGAACACCGGGGAGCTGTTTTTT. V usage is TRBV5-1 and J usage is TRBJ2-2, with no clear D. Germline V CDR1 and CDR2: SGHRS, YFSETQ. Trimming took off 1 base at V and 1 base at J, with 8 bases between the two ends. CDR3 length equals 15 residues.

The V call is TRBV2, the J call TRBJ2-5, with D possibly being TRBD1 or TRBD2 (6 bases each). Trimming left V 6 bases short and J 5 bases short, with 13 bases between. The germline gives CDR1 SNHLY, CDR2 FYNNEI. This CDR3 has 13 amino acids. The chain's CDR3 is CASRRGVMETQYF. The CDR3 nucleotides are TGTGCCAGCAGAAGGGGGGTCATGGAGACCCAGTACTTC. Full variable domain (remainder filled in from reference TRBV2 and TRBJ2-5): EPEVTQTPSHQVTQMGQEVILRCVPISNHLYFYWYRQILGQKVEFLVSFYNNEISEKSEIFDDQFSVERPDGSNFTLKIRSTKLEDSAMYFCASRRGVMETQYFGPGTRLLVL.

Written as DNA, the CDR3 is TGTGCCAGCAGCTTAGACAGGGCCTCCAAAAACATTCAGTACTTC. Its translation is CASSLDRASKNIQYF. The chain has TRBV7-2 and TRBJ2-4; possible D gene TRBD1, 6 bases. CDR1 is SGHTA, CDR2 FQGNSA, per germline. The CDR3 spans 15 residues. V dropped 1 base and J dropped 2 bases, with 9 bases sitting between them.